This TCR beta chain derives from a study of OX40 agonist ivuxolimab in advanced cancers. General study results and limits: Partial responders at 0.1-3.0 mg/kg showed near-lowest clonal expansion. Within 6 weeks, CD4+ and CD8+ blood T cells expanded clonally at 0.1 to 3.0 mg/kg.

Excluded were patients having autoimmune disease history or systemic immunosuppression. The assay was immunoSEQ multiplex PCR, and TCRdb's table has in-frame clones only and misses some. The sample shows 30,000 to 40,000 clones, roughly nine tenths of them seen only once. Concerning this clone: Its antigen is not identified.

The CDR3 runs 14 residues. V gave up 10 bases and J gave up 2 bases, with 18 bases separating them. From germline, CDR1 is MNHEY and CDR2 SMNVEV (reference sequence). This clonotype was sampled from an adult with an advanced solid tumor such as melanoma, head and neck, liver or kidney cancer. This material consisted of CD4+ or CD8+ T cells sorted from blood, taken in a trial of the OX40 agonist ivuxolimab. The chain employs TRBV27 and TRBJ2-7; D may be TRBD1 (6 bases). CDR3 DNA sequence: TGTGCCACCCAACTGGGGGCAGGGGCCTACGAGCAGTACTTC. Translated, it gives CATQLGAGAYEQYF.